The subject of this entry is one T cell receptor beta chain. The germline gives CDR1 SEHNR, CDR2 FQNEAQ (reference sequence). The junction had 6 bases not matched to a gene; V was cut back by 1 base and J by 4 bases. This CDR3 comprises 17 residues. The sample belongs to a study of blood T cell repertoires in COVID-19. The overall study: T cells, B-cell-depleted T cells, or PBMCs supplied cDNA or gDNA.

Using immunoSEQ multiplex PCR, the repertoire was profiled, and TCRdb retains in-frame clones only, with some absent. The table lists fewer than 40,000 clones, around nine tenths of them singletons, with roughly 32% in the top ten. The sequence was collected from a man between 65 and 85 years old with active COVID-19. The material sequenced was peripheral blood. The rearrangement links TRBV7-9 to TRBJ2-2; 10 positions match TRBD2. The CDR3 loop is CASSLVAGLAATGELFF. The CDR3 bases are TGTGCCAGCAGCTTAGTCGCAGGACTAGCGGCCACCGGGGAGCTGTTTTTT.